A selection of T cell receptor beta chains follows, all from one sample in a study of technical replicates of blood from a few donors. TCRdb's copy holds only in-frame clones and misses some; the assay was immunoSEQ multiplex PCR. The sample carries 45,000 to 50,000 clones, approximately 90% recorded once. Sequencing used PBMCs. The receptors here all came from a human donor in good health. Some clones in this sample may be carry-over from other donors' samples. Both conserved end residues are part of each CDR3. A D gene is named only where the DNA matches it firmly. Size tells how often a clone was seen (once, few, many) or the class of an expanded clone, and some rows leave it out.

>15|NA|TRBV7-9|NA|TRBJ2-2
CASSLGGADTGELFF
TGTGCCAGCAGCCTGGGGGGGGCGGACACCGGGGAGCTGTTTTTT
>16|NA|TRBV7-9|TRBD1|TRBJ1-3
CASSTHRGISGNTIYF
TGTGCCAGCAGCACGCACAGGGGAATCTCTGGAAACACCATATATTTT
>19|NA|TRBV1|NA|TRBJ2-1
CTSSRGHSMSGGGGNEQFF
TGCACCAGCAGCCGAGGACATTCAATGAGTGGCGGGGGGGGCAATGAGCAGTTCTTC
>14|NA|TRBV7-9|TRBD1|TRBJ1-2
CASRGDRGLDGYTF
TGTGCCAGCAGGGGAGACAGGGGGCTCGATGGCTACACCTTC
>15|NA|TRBV5-6|NA|TRBJ1-5
CASSAYRARNQPQHF
TGTGCCAGCAGCGCCTACAGGGCGAGGAATCAGCCCCAGCATTTT
>13|NA|TRBV10-3|TRBD2|TRBJ2-7
CAITREEEYEQYF
TGTGCCATCACCCGGGAGGAGGAATACGAGCAGTACTTC
>13|NA|TRBV19|NA|TRBJ1-5
CASMVGGRQPQHF
TGTGCCAGTATGGTGGGGGGAAGGCAGCCCCAGCATTTT
>15|few|TRBV6-5|TRBD1|TRBJ2-7
CASRPGQNPSYEQYF
TGTGCCAGCAGACCGGGACAGAACCCCTCCTACGAGCAGTACTTC
>17|NA|TRBV5-4|NA|TRBJ1-6
CASGPPPGSKYNSPLHF
TGTGCCAGCGGTCCCCCTCCGGGGTCAAAGTATAATTCACCCCTCCACTTT
>15|once|TRBV7-2|NA|TRBJ2-7
CASSLAMGGPYEQYF
TGTGCCAGCAGCTTAGCCATGGGGGGTCCCTACGAGCAGTACTTC
>13|once|TRBV5-1|NA|TRBJ1-2
CASSLKLYYGYTF
TGCGCCAGCAGCTTGAAACTTTACTATGGCTACACCTTC
>16|NA|TRBV4-3|NA|TRBJ2-6
CASSQDIGAGANVLTF
TGCGCCAGCAGCCAAGATATAGGGGCGGGGGCCAACGTCCTGACTTTC
>17|few|TRBV6-1|TRBD2|TRBJ2-5
CASSEPPGGGAGETQYF
TGTGCCAGCAGTGAACCCCCGGGCGGGGGGGCTGGGGAGACCCAGTACTTC
>15|NA|TRBV5-1|TRBD1|TRBJ1-6
CASSLEGTGGSPLHF
TGCGCCAGCAGCTTGGAAGGGACAGGGGGTTCACCCCTCCACTTT
>15|NA|TRBV6-4|TRBD1|TRBJ2-3
CASSEAGQGADTQYF
TGTGCCAGCAGTGAGGCGGGACAGGGTGCAGATACGCAGTATTTT
>12|NA|TRBV11-2|NA|TRBJ2-7
CASSLEGTNWYF
TGTGCCAGCAGCTTAGAAGGGACAAATTGGTACTTC
>14|NA|TRBV2|NA|TRBJ1-4
CASGRTVANEKLFF
TGTGCCAGCGGCCGGACAGTTGCTAATGAAAAACTGTTTTTT
>14|NA|TRBV18|NA|TRBJ1-1
CASSGVLGDTEAFF
TGTGCCAGCTCAGGTGTGTTAGGGGACACTGAAGCTTTCTTT
>15|NA|TRBV7-9|TRBD1|TRBJ2-7
CASSNLDRGSYEQYF
TGTGCCAGCAGCAACCTGGACAGGGGCTCCTACGAGCAGTACTTC
>13|NA|TRBV21-1|NA|TRBJ1-5
CASSKTGPQPQHF
TGTGCCAGCAGCAAGACAGGGCCCCAGCCCCAGCATTTT
>12|NA|TRBV10-3|NA|TRBJ1-2
CATGQAFYGYTF
TGTGCCACTGGGCAGGCATTCTATGGCTACACCTTC
>15|NA|TRBV7-7|TRBD2|TRBJ2-5
CASSPLAGVGETQYF
TGTGCCAGCAGCCCACTAGCGGGAGTCGGGGAGACCCAGTACTTC
>16|NA|TRBV5-1|TRBD1|TRBJ2-3
CAPRGLAGGLTDTQYF
TGCGCTCCCAGGGGGTTGGCAGGGGGCCTTACAGATACGCAGTATTTT
>15|NA|TRBV7-2|NA|TRBJ2-7
CASSLGGGPTYEQYF
TGTGCCAGCAGCTTAGGTGGGGGCCCTACCTACGAGCAGTACTTC
>13|once|TRBV18|NA|TRBJ2-5
CASCGDYQETQYF
TGTGCCAGCTGCGGGGATTACCAAGAGACCCAGTACTTC
>16|NA|TRBV5-4|NA|TRBJ1-1
CASSLDRGAGNTEAFF
TGTGCCAGCAGCTTGGACAGAGGAGCGGGGAACACTGAAGCTTTCTTT
>17|once|TRBV4-1|TRBD1|TRBJ1-1
CASSQISAGTGWTEAFF
TGCGCCAGCAGCCAAATCAGTGCCGGGACAGGGTGGACTGAAGCTTTCTTT
>15|NA|TRBV29-1|NA|TRBJ2-5
CSVEPQSTWEETQYF
TGCAGCGTTGAACCTCAATCGACTTGGGAAGAGACCCAGTACTTC
>14|NA|TRBV29-1|TRBD1|TRBJ2-5
CSVVRQGATETQYF
TGCAGCGTTGTCAGGCAGGGGGCTACGGAGACCCAGTACTTC
>19|NA|TRBV2|TRBD1|TRBJ2-6
CASSLMRGQGVSGANVLTF
TGTGCCAGCAGCCTGATGCGGGGACAGGGTGTATCTGGGGCCAACGTCCTGACTTTC
>15|few|TRBV10-3|TRBD1|TRBJ1-2
CAISLLGQGSDGYTF
TGTGCCATCAGTCTGTTGGGACAGGGGAGCGATGGCTACACCTTC
>17|NA|TRBV5-1|NA|TRBJ1-1
CARPSLTGGGGSTEAFF
TGCGCCAGGCCCAGCTTGACCGGGGGGGGCGGATCGACTGAAGCTTTCTTT
>15|NA|TRBV2|TRBD2|TRBJ2-5
CASSLAGAPQETQYF
TGTGCCAGCAGTCTAGCGGGGGCCCCCCAAGAGACCCAGTACTTC
>15|NA|TRBV5-1|NA|TRBJ1-1
CASSRFDRRSTEAFF
TGCGCCAGCAGCCGGTTCGACAGGAGGAGCACTGAAGCTTTCTTT
>15|NA|TRBV7-9|NA|TRBJ1-3
CASSLDRGAGNTIYF
TGTGCCAGCAGCTTAGATCGGGGAGCTGGAAACACCATATATTTT
>13|NA|TRBV7-2|NA|TRBJ1-2
CASSQDRVYGYTF
TGTGCCAGCAGCCAGGACAGAGTCTATGGCTACACCTTC
>14|few|TRBV7-7|NA|TRBJ2-2
CASSSSDWTGELFF
TGTGCCAGCAGCTCTAGCGACTGGACCGGGGAGCTGTTTTTT
>14|NA|TRBV2|NA|TRBJ2-7
CATLSGPSSYEQYF
TGTGCCACCTTGAGCGGTCCAAGCTCCTACGAGCAGTACTTC
>17|NA|TRBV12-5|NA|TRBJ2-2
CASGVGSGGQFTGELFF
TGTGCTAGTGGGGTGGGATCAGGGGGGCAGTTCACCGGGGAGCTGTTTTTT
>18|NA|TRBV5-6|TRBD2|TRBJ2-3
CASSLVLAGASSTDTQYF
TGTGCCAGCAGCTTGGTGCTAGCGGGGGCCTCTAGCACAGATACGCAGTATTTT
>12|NA|TRBV10-2|NA|TRBJ2-7
CASRDSPGEQYF
TGCGCCAGCAGGGATTCCCCGGGGGAGCAGTACTTC
>15|once|TRBV5-6|NA|TRBJ2-7
CASSPLGQQHYEQYF
TGTGCCAGCAGTCCCCTAGGACAGCAACACTACGAGCAGTACTTC
>11|NA|TRBV29-1|NA|TRBJ1-5
CSVGLLDGQHF
TGCAGCGTTGGCCTTTTAGATGGCCAGCATTTT